Following are 29 T cell receptor beta chains from one sample sequenced in a study of blood T cell repertoires in COVID-19. Generated by immunoSEQ multiplex PCR, the TCRdb table keeps only in-frame clones and is missing some. The sample lists around 100,000 clones, around 92% occurring once. Sequenced: peripheral blood. These receptors were collected from a woman in her fifties or sixties with acute or convalescent COVID-19.

The rearrangement links TRBV19 to TRBJ1-6, with TRBD1 matching 7 bases. Germline CDR1 and CDR2: LNHDA and SQIVND (reference sequence). The CDR3 covers 13 residues. Losses at the gene ends were 7 bases for V and 10 bases for J; bases not matched to a gene: 7. The CDR3 spells CASTEQGKSPLHF. The CDR3 DNA reads TGTGCCAGTACTGAACAGGGGAAATCACCCCTCCACTTT.

The chain joins TRBV6-4 to TRBJ2-3; the match to TRBD1 covers 7 bases. The V and J ends lost 4 bases and 4 bases, in that order; junction bases with no gene match: 8. The CDR3 runs 15 residues. Germline CDR1 reads MRHNA; CDR2 reads SNTAGT. The CDR3 DNA follows: TGTGCCAGCAGTGTCCGACAGGGTCGGGCAGATACGCAGTATTTT. This translates into CASSVRQGRADTQYF.

This clone was counted a few times. The chain uses TRBV2 and TRBJ1-1; 8 bases agree with TRBD1. The germline V gene has CDR1 SNHLY and CDR2 FYNNEI. After removal of 4 bases from V and 7 bases from J, the junction contained 5 bases not matched to a gene. The CDR3 totals 13 residues. The CDR3 bases are TGTGCCAGCAGTGGGACAGGGTTGGGTGAAGCTTTCTTT. Residues: CASSGTGLGEAFF. Complete variable domain (other parts from reference TRBV2 and TRBJ1-1): EPEVTQTPSHQVTQMGQEVILRCVPISNHLYFYWYRQILGQKVEFLVSFYNNEISEKSEIFDDQFSVERPDGSNFTLKIRSTKLEDSAMYFCASSGTGLGEAFFGQGTRLTVV.

The J gene is TRBJ1-2, the V gene TRBV2, with 7 bases matching TRBD1. Germline CDR1 is SNHLY and CDR2 is FYNNEI. Losses at the gene ends were 4 bases for V and 2 bases for J; bases not matched to a gene: 10. This CDR3 contains 16 residues. CDR3 in DNA: TGTGCCAGCAGTGTTCTTTCAGGGGGATCGAACTATGGCTACACCTTC. Encoded protein: CASSVLSGGSNYGYTF.

V gene TRBV5-4 combines with J gene TRBJ2-7; possibly TRBD2 for D (5 bases). This CDR3 comprises 12 residues. CDR1 is SGHNT and CDR2 is YYREEE in the germline V gene (reference sequence). V lost 0 bases to trimming and J lost 7 bases, with 8 bases between them. CDR3 sequence (DNA): TGTGCCAGCAGCTTGGACAGAGGGGAGCAGTACGTC. This encodes CASSLDRGEQYV.

The rearrangement joins TRBV20-1 to TRBJ2-1; TRBD2 agrees at 13 bases. The CDR3 has 15 residues. The V gene's germline CDR1 is DFQATT and CDR2 SNEGSKA (reference sequence). J was trimmed by 12 bases and V by 3 bases; bases with no gene match: 11. The CDR3 nucleotides read TGCAGTGCTAGTAGACTAGCGGGAGGCGGTTGGGGGCAGTTCTTC. Amino acid sequence: CSASRLAGGGWGQFF.

As for this clone: Other nucleotide sequences from this sample produce the same CDR3. The V call is TRBV3-1 (or the pseudogene TRBV3-2), the J call TRBJ2-1; 9 bases are shared with TRBD2. The CDR3 has 15 residues. Trimming cost V 4 bases and J 1 base; bases outside gene matches: 2. In germline, CDR1 is LGHDT, CDR2 YNNKEL (reference sequence). The CDR3 sequence is CASSPTSGSYNEQFF. CDR3 DNA sequence: TGTGCCAGCAGCCCTACTAGCGGGTCCTACAATGAGCAGTTCTTC.

The genes are TRBV5-1 and TRBJ1-6; 8 positions match TRBD1. This CDR3 comprises 15 residues. Per germline, CDR1 SGHRS and CDR2 YFSETQ. After removal of 0 bases from V and 6 bases from J, the junction contained 2 bases not matched to a gene. For the CDR3, the DNA is TGCGCCAGCAGCTTGGGACAGGGGTCTAATTCACCCCTCCACTTT. This translates into CASSLGQGSNSPLHF. The complete variable domain, with remaining parts taken from reference TRBV5-1 and TRBJ1-6, reads KAGVTQTPRYLIKTRGQQVTLSCSPISGHRSVSWYQQTPGQGLQFLFEYFSETQRNKGNFPGRFSGRQFSNSRSEMNVSTLELGDSALYLCASSLGQGSNSPLHFGNGTRLTVT.

This sequence joins TRBV7-8 and TRBJ2-1, with D possibly being TRBD1 (5 bases). The CDR3 is made up of 17 amino acids. The germline V gene encodes CDR1 SGHVS and CDR2 FQNEAQ. Deletions cut 0 bases from V and 8 bases from J, with 20 bases between. CDR3 DNA: TGTGCCAGCAGCTTAGCAGGGGTCAGGGCGTCTGGGTATGAGCAGTTCTTC. Residues: CASSLAGVRASGYEQFF.

The chain has TRBV6-5 and TRBJ2-2; 10 bases fit TRBD1. CDR3 length equals 15 residues. The junction had 4 bases not matched to a gene; V was cut back by 6 bases and J by 3 bases. CDR1 and CDR2 (germline): MNHEY, SVGAGI. This CDR3 reads CASRTGGADTGELFF. Here the CDR3 DNA reads TGTGCCAGCAGGACAGGGGGCGCCGACACCGGGGAGCTGTTTTTT.

This clone appeared a single time. The CDR3 reads CASSPTWNTEAFF. CDR3 in DNA: TGTGCCAGCAGCCCTACGTGGAACACTGAAGCTTTCTTT. The rearrangement uses TRBV12-3 or TRBV12-4 and TRBJ1-1; D uncertain. This CDR3 has 13 residues. V dropped 6 bases and J dropped 1 base, with 9 bases sitting between them.

This clone was recorded a few times. V gene TRBV2 combines with J gene TRBJ2-5; no definite D call. CDR3 length equals 13 residues. CDR1 is SNHLY and CDR2 is FYNNEI in the germline V gene. Trimming removed 0 bases at V and 5 bases at J, with 7 bases between. CDR3 in DNA: TGTGCCAGCAGTGAAGCCCTCGGGGAGACCCAGTACTTC. Protein sequence: CASSEALGETQYF.

The rearrangement links TRBV18 to TRBJ1-1, with D possibly matching TRBD1 (5 bases). The CDR3 consists of 11 residues. In germline, CDR1 is KGHSH, CDR2 LQKENI. V was trimmed by 2 bases and J by 11 bases, leaving 9 bases between them. CDR3 loop: CASSPGGEAFF. The CDR3 nucleotides are TGTGCCAGCTCACCAGGGGGGGAGGCTTTCTTT.

V and J are TRBV9 and TRBJ1-1; D is perhaps TRBD1 (5 bases). Germline V gives CDR1 SGDLS, CDR2 YYNGEE. The CDR3 is 14 residues long. With 3 bases removed from V and 0 bases from J, the gap between germline ends came to 9 bases. The CDR3 sequence: CASSGGIMNTEAFF. The CDR3 DNA reads as TGTGCCAGCAGCGGGGGCATAATGAACACTGAAGCTTTCTTT.

The CDR3 spells CASSILDRGNTEAFF. In DNA, the CDR3 is TGTGCCAGCAGCATATTGGACAGGGGGAACACTGAAGCTTTCTTT. This sequence joins TRBV21-1 and TRBJ1-1; the table's D call of TRBD1 was not tested on the DNA. TRBV21-1 is recorded as a pseudogene. The CDR3 length is 15 residues.

The rearrangement links TRBV27 to TRBJ1-2; 8 nucleotides line up with TRBD1. Looked up from germline, CDR1 is MNHEY and CDR2 is SMNVEV (reference sequence). The CDR3 sequence is 15 residues long. Losses at the gene ends were 3 bases for V and 6 bases for J; bases not matched to a gene: 9. As DNA, the CDR3 is TGTGCCAGCAGTTTCGGGCAGGGGGCGTGGGATGGCTACACCTTC. Translation: CASSFGQGAWDGYTF.

This chain uses TRBV28 with TRBJ1-4; D may be TRBD1 (6 bases). The germline V gene encodes CDR1 MDHEN and CDR2 SYDVKM. The V end lost 6 bases, the J end lost 8 bases, and 19 bases lay between the germline ends. The CDR3 is made up of 15 amino acids. The CDR3 DNA is TGTGCCAGCAGGAGTTCAATAACAGGGTCCGAAAAACTGTTTTTT. Amino acids: CASRSSITGSEKLFF.

The V call is TRBV9, the J call TRBJ2-2, with TRBD2 matching 7 bases. Trimming removed 5 bases from V and 4 bases from J; junction bases left unmatched: 2. This CDR3 has 13 residues. Looked up from germline, CDR1 is SGDLS and CDR2 is YYNGEE. Here the CDR3 DNA reads TGTGCCAGCAGGACTAGCCTCACCGGGGAGCTGTTTTTT. Residues: CASRTSLTGELFF.

This chain's CDR3 is CASRDPGLAVLRETQYF. DNA of the CDR3: TGTGCCAGCAGGGATCCCGGACTAGCTGTTCTTCGGGAGACCCAGTACTTC. This chain joins TRBV21-1 and TRBJ2-5; the table calls TRBD2, which could not be checked here. TRBV21-1 is noted as a pseudogene. This CDR3 spans 17 amino acids.

The V gene is TRBV5-1, the J gene TRBJ2-5; D is unresolved. V dropped 4 bases and J dropped 0 bases, with 7 bases sitting between them. CDR1 SGHRS and CDR2 YFSETQ come from the germline V gene. The CDR3 spans 13 residues. DNA of the CDR3: TGCGCCAGCAGCCCGGAGTACCAAGAGACCCAGTACTTC. Encoded protein: CASSPEYQETQYF.

The chain employs TRBV28 and TRBJ1-2; TRBD1 matches 10 bases. Trimming took 7 bases from V and 4 from J; bases not matched to a gene: 9. CDR1 MDHEN and CDR2 SYDVKM come from the germline V gene. The CDR3 sequence is 15 residues long. This CDR3 is CASKPPGQGLYGYTF. DNA of the CDR3: TGTGCCAGCAAGCCTCCGGGACAGGGGCTCTATGGCTACACCTTC.

This rearrangement joins TRBV5-1 to TRBJ2-3; unclear D gene. The V gene lost 5 bases and the J gene lost 6 bases, with 16 bases spanning the gap. The CDR3 contains 14 residues. Germline V gene data show CDR1 as SGHRS and CDR2 as YFSETQ. This CDR3 reads CASRSVSEKDTQYF. The CDR3 DNA is TGCGCCAGCAGGTCCGTGAGTGAAAAGGATACGCAGTATTTT.

This chain connects TRBV4-2 to TRBJ2-6, with D uncertain. From germline, CDR1 is LGHNA and CDR2 YNFKEQ. V shed 1 base and J shed 8 bases, with 6 bases lying between them. This CDR3 comprises 13 residues. The CDR3 sequence: CASSQGAPNVLTF. CDR3 coding DNA: TGTGCCAGCAGCCAAGGGGCCCCCAACGTCCTGACTTTC.

The genes are TRBV7-2 and TRBJ1-4; TRBD1 matches at 8 bases. The germline V gene has CDR1 SGHTA and CDR2 FQGNSA. After removal of 4 bases from V and 8 bases from J, the junction contained 9 bases not matched to a gene. The CDR3 length is 15 residues. The CDR3, as DNA: TGTGCCAGCAGCTCGCGACAGGGGTCCTACGAAAAACTGTTTTTT. Amino acids: CASSSRQGSYEKLFF.

This clone was seen once. The V gene is TRBV29-1, the J gene TRBJ2-1; TRBD2 aligns across 15 bases. V was clipped by 8 bases and J by 10 bases; unmatched bases: 6. The CDR3 contains 13 residues. Germline values: CDR1 SQVTM, CDR2 ANQGSEA. This CDR3 is CSTGLAGGREQFF. Written as DNA, the CDR3 is TGCAGCACCGGACTAGCGGGAGGGAGGGAGCAGTTCTTC.

The CDR3 spells CASTGVLNEKLFF. Here the CDR3 DNA reads TGTGCCAGCACGGGGGTTCTCAATGAAAAACTGTTTTTT. The chain has TRBV28 and TRBJ1-4, with D possibly being TRBD1 (5 bases). Germline V gene data show CDR1 as MDHEN and CDR2 as SYDVKM. The CDR3 is made up of 13 amino acids. V was clipped by 7 bases and J by 5 bases, with 11 bases between them.

The CDR3 region has the DNA TGCGCCAGCAGCTTGGATACGGGACTCACCGGGGAGCTGTTTTTT. It is translated as CASSLDTGLTGELFF. The V and J genes are TRBV5-1 and TRBJ2-2; TRBD2 might be the D (6 bases). Trimming removed 0 bases at V and 4 bases at J, with 10 bases between. The germline gives CDR1 SGHRS, CDR2 YFSETQ. The CDR3 covers 15 residues.

The gene calls are TRBV5-8 and TRBJ2-1, with a possible D match to TRBD1 (5 bases). Per the germline V gene, CDR1 is SGHTS and CDR2 is YDEGEE. The CDR3 sequence is 14 residues long. Trimming shortened V by 4 bases and J by 3 bases, and 11 bases separated the two germline ends. The CDR3 bases are TGTGCCAGCAGCAAGGACACAGGCTACAATGAGCAGTTCTTC. Protein product: CASSKDTGYNEQFF.

The rearrangement links TRBV6-1 to TRBJ1-3, with unresolved D. Germline CDR1 reads MNHNS; CDR2 reads SASEGT. The CDR3 is 14 amino acids. V was trimmed by 1 base and J by 7 bases, leaving 11 bases between them. The CDR3 coding sequence is TGTGCCAGCAGTGAAGTCCCCAAAGCCAACACCATATATTTT. Amino acid sequence: CASSEVPKANTIYF.